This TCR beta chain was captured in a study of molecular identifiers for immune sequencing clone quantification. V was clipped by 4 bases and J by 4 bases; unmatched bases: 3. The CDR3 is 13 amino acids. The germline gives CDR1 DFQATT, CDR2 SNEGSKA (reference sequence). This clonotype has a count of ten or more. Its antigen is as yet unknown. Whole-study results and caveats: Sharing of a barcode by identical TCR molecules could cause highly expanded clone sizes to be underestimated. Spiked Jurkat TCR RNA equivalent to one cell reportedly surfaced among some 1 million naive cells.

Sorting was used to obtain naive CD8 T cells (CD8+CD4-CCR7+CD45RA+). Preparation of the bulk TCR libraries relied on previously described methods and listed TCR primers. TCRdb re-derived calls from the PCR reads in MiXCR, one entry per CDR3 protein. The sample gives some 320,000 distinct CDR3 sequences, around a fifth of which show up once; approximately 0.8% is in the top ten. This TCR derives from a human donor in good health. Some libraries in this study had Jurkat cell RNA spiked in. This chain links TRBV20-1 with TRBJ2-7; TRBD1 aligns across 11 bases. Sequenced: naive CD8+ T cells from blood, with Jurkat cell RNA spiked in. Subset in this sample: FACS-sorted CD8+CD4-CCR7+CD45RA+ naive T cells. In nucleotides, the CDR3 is TGCAGTGCTACCGGGACAGGGGGTTACGAGCAGTACTTC. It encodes CSATGTGGYEQYF.